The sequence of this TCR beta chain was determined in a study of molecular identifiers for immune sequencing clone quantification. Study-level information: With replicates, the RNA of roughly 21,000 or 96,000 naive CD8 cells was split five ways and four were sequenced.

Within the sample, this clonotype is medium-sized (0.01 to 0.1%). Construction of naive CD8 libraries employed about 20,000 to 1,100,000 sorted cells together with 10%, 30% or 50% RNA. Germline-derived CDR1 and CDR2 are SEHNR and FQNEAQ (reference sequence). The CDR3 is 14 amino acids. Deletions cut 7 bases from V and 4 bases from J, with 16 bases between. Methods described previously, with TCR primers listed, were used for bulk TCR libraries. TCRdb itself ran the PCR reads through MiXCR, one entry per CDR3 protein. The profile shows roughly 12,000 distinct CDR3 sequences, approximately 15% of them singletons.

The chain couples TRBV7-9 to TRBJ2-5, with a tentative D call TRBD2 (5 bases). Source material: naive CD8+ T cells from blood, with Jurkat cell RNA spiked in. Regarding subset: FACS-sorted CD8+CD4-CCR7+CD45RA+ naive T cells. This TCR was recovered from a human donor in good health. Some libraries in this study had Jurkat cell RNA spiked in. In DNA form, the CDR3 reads TGTGCCAGCACTCGTGGAGTCGGAGGAGAGACCCAGTACTTC. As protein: CASTRGVGGETQYF.